The sequence of this T cell receptor beta chain was determined in a study of blood T cell repertoires in COVID-19. Overall study: The United States, Italy and Spain were the sources of the acute and convalescent COVID-19 samples. Sources were T cells, B-cell-depleted T cells, or PBMCs; the material itself was cDNA or gDNA.

Data came from immunoSEQ multiplex PCR; TCRdb stores just in-frame clones and leaves some out. The table lists 95,000 to 150,000 clones, around nine tenths of them singletons, with roughly 1% in the top ten. The CDR3 has 15 amino acids. The ends were cut back, 3 bases at V and 9 bases at J, with 18 bases in the middle. Germline CDR1 reads SGHTA; CDR2 reads FQGNSA. The sample consisted of peripheral blood. The gene calls are TRBV7-2 and TRBJ2-1; D remains ambiguous. The sequence derives from a woman in her fifties or sixties with active or convalescent COVID-19. The CDR3 here is CASSFSSRGTGEQFF. In DNA form, the CDR3 reads TGTGCCAGCAGCTTTAGTTCCCGCGGTACCGGTGAGCAGTTCTTC.